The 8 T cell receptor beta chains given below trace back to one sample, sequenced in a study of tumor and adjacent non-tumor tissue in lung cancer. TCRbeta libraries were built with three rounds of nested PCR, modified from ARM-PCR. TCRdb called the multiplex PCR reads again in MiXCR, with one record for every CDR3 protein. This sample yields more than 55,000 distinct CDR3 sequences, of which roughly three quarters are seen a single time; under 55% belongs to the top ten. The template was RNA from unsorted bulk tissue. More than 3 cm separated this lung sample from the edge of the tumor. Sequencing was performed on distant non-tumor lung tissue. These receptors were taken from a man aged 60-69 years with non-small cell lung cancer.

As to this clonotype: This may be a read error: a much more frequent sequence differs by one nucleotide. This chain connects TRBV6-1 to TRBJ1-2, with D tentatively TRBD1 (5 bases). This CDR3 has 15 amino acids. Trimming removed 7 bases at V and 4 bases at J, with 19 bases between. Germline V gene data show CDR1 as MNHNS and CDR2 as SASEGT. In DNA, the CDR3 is TGTGCCAGCAACATAGGGGACGGAGCTTTCTATGGCTACACCTTC. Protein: CASNIGDGAFYGYTF.

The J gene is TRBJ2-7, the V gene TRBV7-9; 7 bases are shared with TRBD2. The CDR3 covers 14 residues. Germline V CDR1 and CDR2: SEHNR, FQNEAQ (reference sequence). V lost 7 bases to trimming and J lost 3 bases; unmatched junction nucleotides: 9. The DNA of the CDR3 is TGTGCCAGCATCCCGCCATGGGGGGGCTACGAGCAGTACTTC. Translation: CASIPPWGGYEQYF.

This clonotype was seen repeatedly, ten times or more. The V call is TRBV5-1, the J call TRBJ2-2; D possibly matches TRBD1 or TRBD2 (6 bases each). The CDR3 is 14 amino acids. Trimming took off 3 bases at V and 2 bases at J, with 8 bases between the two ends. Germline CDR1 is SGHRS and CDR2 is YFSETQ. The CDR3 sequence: CASSWGANTGELFF. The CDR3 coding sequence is TGCGCCAGCAGCTGGGGGGCCAACACCGGGGAGCTGTTTTTT.

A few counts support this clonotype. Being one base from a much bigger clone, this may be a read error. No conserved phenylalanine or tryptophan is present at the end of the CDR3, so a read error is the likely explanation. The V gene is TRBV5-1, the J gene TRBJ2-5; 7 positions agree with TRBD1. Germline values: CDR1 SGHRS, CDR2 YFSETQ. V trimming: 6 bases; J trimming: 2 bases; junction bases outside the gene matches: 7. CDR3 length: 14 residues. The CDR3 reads CASTDRASQETQYL. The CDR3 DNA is TGCGCCAGCACAGACAGGGCCTCTCAAGAGACCCAGTACCTC.

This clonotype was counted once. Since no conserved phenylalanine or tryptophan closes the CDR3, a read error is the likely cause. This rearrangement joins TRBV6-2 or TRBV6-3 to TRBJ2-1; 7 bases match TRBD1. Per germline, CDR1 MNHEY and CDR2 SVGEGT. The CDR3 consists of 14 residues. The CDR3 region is CVSSRQGSYIEQFL. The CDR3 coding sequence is TGTGTCAGCAGTAGACAGGGCTCATACATTGAGCAGTTCTTG.

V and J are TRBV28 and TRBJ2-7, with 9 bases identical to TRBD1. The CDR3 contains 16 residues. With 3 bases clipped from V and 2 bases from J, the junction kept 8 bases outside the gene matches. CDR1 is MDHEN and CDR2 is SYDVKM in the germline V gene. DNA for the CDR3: TGTGCCAGCAGTTTGGTGGGGGGGACAGGGACCTACGAGCAGTACTTC. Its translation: CASSLVGGTGTYEQYF.

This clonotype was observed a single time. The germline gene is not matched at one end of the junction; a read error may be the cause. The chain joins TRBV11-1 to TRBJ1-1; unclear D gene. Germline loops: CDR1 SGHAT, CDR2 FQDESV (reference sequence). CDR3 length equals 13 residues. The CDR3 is CANSLAPVAEAFF. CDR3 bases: TGTGCCAACAGCTTAGCGCCGGTGGCTGAAGCATTCTTT.

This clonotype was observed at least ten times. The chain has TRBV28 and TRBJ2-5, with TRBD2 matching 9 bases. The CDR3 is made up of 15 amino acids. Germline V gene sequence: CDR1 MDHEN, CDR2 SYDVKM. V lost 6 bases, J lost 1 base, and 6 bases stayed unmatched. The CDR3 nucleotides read TGTGCCAGCAGCAGACTAGCGGACCTCCAAGAGACCCAGTACTTC. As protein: CASSRLADLQETQYF. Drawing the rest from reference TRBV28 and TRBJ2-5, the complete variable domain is DVKVTQSSRYLVKRTGEKVFLECVQDMDHENMFWYRQDPGLGLRLIYFSYDVKMKEKGDIPEGYSVSREKKERFSLILESASTNQTSMYLCASSRLADLQETQYFGPGTRLLVL.